Reported below is one T cell receptor beta chain. What it recognizes is unknown. This sample is part of a study of regulatory T cells in long-lasting Graves disease. About the study: Antithyroid drugs had been given to newly diagnosed Graves' patients for under 3 months. Overall study results and limits: TRBV28 was favored in persistent disease, as were TRBJ1-2 and TRBJ2-5.

Per the germline V gene, CDR1 is SNHLY and CDR2 is FYNNEI. There are 15 residues in the CDR3. V shed 5 bases, J shed 7 bases, and the junction held 12 bases outside the gene matches. Time point denoted: newly diagnosed GD, antithyroid drugs for less than 3 months. Extracted RNA from PBMCs served as the source of the TCR library. For TCR beta, libraries came from iRepertoire HTBI primers and Arm-PCR of CDR3 regions. TCRdb itself ran the multiplex PCR reads through MiXCR, one entry per CDR3 protein. The sample lists some 560,000 distinct CDR3 sequences; more than 15% were seen once. These data were also filed under a second study, of T cells in Graves' hyperthyroidism and ophthalmopathy.

This TCR was sampled from a woman aged 35-60 years with Graves disease. The chain carries TRBV2 and TRBJ1-1, with 8 bases fitting TRBD1. This specimen was peripheral blood mononuclear cells (PBMCs), taken at new diagnosis, from a patient treated with antithyroid drugs. The CDR3 sequence is CASSTPTGARVEAFF. The CDR3 region has the DNA TGTGCCAGCAGTACCCCGACAGGGGCGCGGGTTGAAGCTTTCTTT.